Each of the 23 T cell receptor beta chains below was sequenced from the same sample in a study of shared clonotypes between healthy human individuals. The data were produced by immunoSEQ multiplex PCR, yet TCRdb's version contains in-frame clones alone and is incomplete. This table holds 2.5 million or so clones, around nine tenths found once. Sequencing was carried out using naive CD4+ T cells sorted from blood. The sample's subset: CD45RA+ positively selected. The receptor set was obtained from a man younger than 30 in good health.

As concerns this clone: Additional DNA sequences in this sample encode the identical CDR3. The V and J genes are TRBV5-1 and TRBJ2-2; 11 bases agree with TRBD2. J was trimmed by 0 bases and V by 0 bases; bases with no gene match: 4. This CDR3 region has 18 residues. Germline CDR1 SGHRS, CDR2 YFSETQ. The CDR3 nucleotides are TGCGCCAGCAGCTTGGGGCTAGCGGGGGGCCCGAACACCGGGGAGCTGTTTTTT. It yields the protein CASSLGLAGGPNTGELFF. Full variable domain (outside the CDR3, taken from reference TRBV5-1 and TRBJ2-2): KAGVTQTPRYLIKTRGQQVTLSCSPISGHRSVSWYQQTPGQGLQFLFEYFSETQRNKGNFPGRFSGRQFSNSRSEMNVSTLELGDSALYLCASSLGLAGGPNTGELFFGEGSRLTVL.

With regard to this clone: This same CDR3 is encoded by further DNA sequences in the sample. V gene TRBV11-2 combines with J gene TRBJ2-1; D possibly corresponds to TRBD1 (5 bases). CDR1 and CDR2 from the germline V gene are SGHAT and FQNNGV. This CDR3 contains 15 residues. V dropped 1 base and J dropped 0 bases, with 7 bases sitting between them. The CDR3 region is CASSLGQSSYNEQFF. The CDR3 DNA reads TGTGCCAGCAGCTTAGGACAGAGCTCCTACAATGAGCAGTTCTTC.

The rearrangement links TRBV14 to TRBJ2-1; D is perhaps TRBD1 or TRBD2 (6 bases each). V lost 5 bases and J 1 base, leaving 15 bases between the germline ends. The CDR3 spans 16 residues. In germline, CDR1 is SGHDN, CDR2 FVKESK. The CDR3 coding sequence is TGTGCCAGCAGCAAAAATACAGGGACTTCCTACAATGAGCAGTTCTTC. As protein: CASSKNTGTSYNEQFF.

The chain has TRBV28 and TRBJ2-5; the match to TRBD2 covers 8 bases. V lost 6 bases, J lost 5 bases, and 11 bases stayed unmatched. Germline assignment: CDR1 MDHEN and CDR2 SYDVKM. The CDR3 covers 15 residues. The CDR3 here is CASSRTGGGMETQYF. DNA for the CDR3: TGTGCCAGCAGCCGTACTGGCGGGGGGATGGAGACCCAGTACTTC. Together with reference TRBV28 and TRBJ2-5, the CDR3 gives the full variable domain: DVKVTQSSRYLVKRTGEKVFLECVQDMDHENMFWYRQDPGLGLRLIYFSYDVKMKEKGDIPEGYSVSREKKERFSLILESASTNQTSMYLCASSRTGGGMETQYFGPGTRLLVL.

The count of this clone is one. The chain uses TRBV5-5 and TRBJ2-2; D unclear. Trimming removed 0 bases from V and 2 bases from J, with 5 bases in between. There are 14 residues in the CDR3. The V gene's germline CDR1 is SGHKS and CDR2 YYEKEE (reference sequence). DNA of the CDR3: TGTGCCAGCAGCTTGGTCTTCAACACCGGGGAGCTGTTTTTT. Translation gives CASSLVFNTGELFF.

The chain employs TRBV19 and TRBJ2-5, with TRBD2 identical over 7 bases. V lost 4 bases, J lost 4 bases, and 6 bases stayed unmatched. The CDR3 length is 14 residues. CDR1 and CDR2 (germline): LNHDA, SQIVND (reference sequence). Here the CDR3 reads CASSTGTTGETQYF. CDR3 nucleotide sequence: TGTGCCAGTAGTACCGGGACTACTGGAGAGACCCAGTACTTC.

This clone was seen only once. This rearrangement joins TRBV9 to TRBJ2-7, with 7 bases lining up with TRBD2. The CDR3 loop spans 14 amino acids. Germline V lookup: CDR1 SGDLS, CDR2 YYNGEE. V gave up 1 base and J gave up 3 bases; unmatched junction bases: 4. CDR3 DNA: TGTGCCAGCAGCGTAACGGGAGGAAACTACGAGCAGTACTTC. This gives the protein CASSVTGGNYEQYF.

J is TRBJ1-6 and V is TRBV9, with 9 bases identical to TRBD1. CDR3 length equals 15 residues. The germline CDR1 and CDR2 sequences are SGDLS and YYNGEE. The J segment lost 4 bases and the V segment lost 3 bases, leaving 2 bases of the junction unmatched. The CDR3 spells CASSETGGYNSPLHF. The CDR3 DNA reads as TGTGCCAGCAGCGAGACAGGGGGTTATAATTCACCCCTCCACTTT.

This clone was counted a single time. The chain recombines TRBV9 with TRBJ1-2, with D possibly matching TRBD1 (6 bases). Looked up from germline, CDR1 is SGDLS and CDR2 is YYNGEE. V lost 2 bases and J lost 7, with 12 bases in between. There are 13 residues in the CDR3. CDR3 protein: CASSVGAASGYTF. CDR3 DNA sequence: TGTGCCAGCAGCGTGGGGGCAGCCAGTGGCTACACCTTC.

In this sample, this clone turned up once. The V gene is TRBV9, the J gene TRBJ2-1, with 9 nucleotides matching TRBD2. Germline CDR1 and CDR2: SGDLS and YYNGEE. CDR3 length: 14 amino acids. Trimming removed 4 bases from V and 4 bases from J; junction bases left unmatched: 3. The CDR3 loop reads CASSSGLAYNEQFF. The CDR3 DNA sequence: TGTGCCAGCAGCTCGGGACTAGCTTACAATGAGCAGTTCTTC.

This chain joins TRBV11-2 and TRBJ2-7; D is perhaps TRBD2 (5 bases). The CDR3 contains 18 residues. V lost 5 bases to trimming and J lost 3 bases, with 26 bases between them. Looked up from germline, CDR1 is SGHAT and CDR2 is FQNNGV. The DNA of the CDR3 is TGTGCCAGCAGCCCGGGTAACATCGCCGCGCTAGCCGGCTACGAGCAGTACTTC. It translates to CASSPGNIAALAGYEQYF.

This clone is a singleton in its sample. The J gene is TRBJ1-1, the V gene TRBV30; 9 bases are shared with TRBD1. Germline values: CDR1 GTSNPN, CDR2 SVGIG (reference sequence). The junction had 4 bases not matched to a gene; V was cut back by 0 bases and J by 8 bases. The CDR3 consists of 13 residues. CDR3 DNA sequence: TGTGCCTGGAGTGTACGAGGGACAGGGGAAGCTTTCTTT. It is translated as CAWSVRGTGEAFF.

The rearrangement links TRBV5-1 to TRBJ2-7; tentatively, D is TRBD2 (6 bases). This CDR3 is 16 amino acids long. V was shortened by 4 bases and J by 4 bases, with 21 bases between the two germline ends. Germline lookup yields CDR1 SGHRS and CDR2 YFSETQ. The CDR3 region has the DNA TGCGCCAGCAGCCCGGGTAGTGGGACTCCTCCTTACGAGCAGTACTTC. This sequence encodes CASSPGSGTPPYEQYF.

V usage is TRBV6-7 and J usage is TRBJ2-7, with D uncertain. TRBV6-7 is an open reading frame whose function is uncertain. The CDR3 length is 11 residues. The V and J ends lost 6 bases and 6 bases respectively, with 9 bases between them. In DNA, the CDR3 is TGTGCCAGCAGCCTCCCCTGCGAGCAGTACTTC. Its translation: CASSLPCEQYF.

This clone was recorded a few times. The chain has TRBV30 and TRBJ1-2; no definite D call. The CDR3 is 13 residues long. V lost 0 bases to trimming and J lost 4 bases, with 9 bases between them. The germline CDR1 and CDR2 sequences are GTSNPN and SVGIG (reference sequence). In DNA form, the CDR3 reads TGTGCCTGGAGTGTAACGGGATCCTATGGCTACACCTTC. It translates to CAWSVTGSYGYTF.

The V gene is TRBV25-1, the J gene TRBJ1-2; D is unresolved. CDR1 and CDR2 from the germline V gene are MGHDK and SYGVNS. The ends were cut back, 1 base at V and 4 bases at J, with 13 bases in the middle. CDR3 length: 15 amino acids. In nucleotides, the CDR3 is TGTGCCAGCAGTGAATCCCCCCTCATAGGCTATGGCTACACCTTC. It codes for CASSESPLIGYGYTF.

With regard to this clone: Other DNA sequences in this specimen translate into the identical CDR3. J is TRBJ2-5 and V is TRBV20-1; D is ambiguous. Per germline, CDR1 DFQATT and CDR2 SNEGSKA (reference sequence). The CDR3 contains 11 residues. With 6 bases removed from V and 2 bases from J, the gap between germline ends came to 7 bases. For the CDR3, the DNA is TGCAGTGCCGGCAGACAAGAGACCCAGTACTTC. Amino acid sequence: CSAGRQETQYF.

This clone occurred a few times. The gene calls are TRBV30 and TRBJ1-5; D gene uncertain. The CDR3 has 14 residues. The ends were cut back, 0 bases at V and 3 bases at J, with 9 bases in the middle. CDR1 GTSNPN and CDR2 SVGIG come from the germline V gene (reference sequence). CDR3 nucleotide sequence: TGTGCCTGGAGTGTCACCGGATACAATCAGCCCCAGCATTTT. This translates into CAWSVTGYNQPQHF.

The chain recombines TRBV7-2 with TRBJ1-6, with D possibly being TRBD1 (6 bases). The V and J ends lost 1 base and 13 bases respectively, with 20 bases between them. The CDR3 length is 16 residues. Germline V gene sequence: CDR1 SGHTA, CDR2 FQGNSA. CDR3 sequence (DNA): TGTGCCAGCAGCTTAGGGGGGGGGACACGAGGTTTGCCCCTCCACTTT. Translated, it gives CASSLGGGTRGLPLHF. Using reference TRBV7-2 and TRBJ1-6 for the parts outside the CDR3, the full variable domain is GAGVSQSPSNKVTEKGKDVELRCDPISGHTALYWYRQSLGQGLEFLIYFQGNSAPDKSGLPSDRFSAERTGGSVSTLTIQRTQQEDSAVYLCASSLGGGTRGLPLHFGNGTRLTVT.

The chain has TRBV9 and TRBJ2-1, with 10 bases lining up with TRBD2. The junction had 13 bases not matched to a gene; V was cut back by 5 bases and J by 8 bases. This CDR3 is built from 16 residues. Germline values: CDR1 SGDLS, CDR2 YYNGEE. The CDR3, as DNA: TGTGCCAGCAGTAAGACTAGCGGGCAATTTGCAGATGAGCAGTTCTTC. Translation: CASSKTSGQFADEQFF.

This chain uses TRBV7-9 with TRBJ1-4; D is perhaps TRBD1 (6 bases). Germline loops: CDR1 SEHNR, CDR2 FQNEAQ (reference sequence). V dropped 2 bases and J dropped 3 bases, with 10 bases sitting between them. The CDR3 runs to 15 residues. The CDR3 spells CASSLTGSPNEKLFF. CDR3 DNA sequence: TGTGCCAGCAGCTTAACAGGGTCGCCTAATGAAAAACTGTTTTTT.

This sequence joins TRBV28 and TRBJ1-2, with D unclear. CDR1 is MDHEN, CDR2 SYDVKM, per germline. The V gene lost 2 bases and the J gene lost 5 bases, with 9 bases spanning the gap. The CDR3 runs to 13 residues. CDR3 region: CASSLGQYYGYTF. The CDR3 DNA is TGTGCCAGCAGTTTAGGGCAATATTATGGCTACACCTTC.

The CDR3 protein is CASSLSGRVQDTQYF. The CDR3 nucleotides are TGTGCCAGCAGCTTATCCGGGAGGGTTCAAGATACGCAGTATTTT. The rearrangement joins TRBV7-2 to TRBJ2-3, with 8 bases lining up with TRBD2. The V segment lost 2 bases and the J segment 5 bases; nucleotides outside the gene matches: 6. The CDR3 covers 15 residues. Germline CDR1 reads SGHTA; CDR2 reads FQGNSA.